This TCR beta chain was identified during a study of cytomegalovirus exposure and HLA in healthy donors. This CDR3 spans 14 amino acids. Germline loops: CDR1 SGHVS, CDR2 FQNEAQ. V lost 5 bases and J lost 1, with 11 bases in between. Amplification used 60 Vbeta primers and 13 Jbeta primers. The method was immunoSEQ multiplex PCR; TCRdb's version includes in-frame clones alone and lacks a portion of them. The repertoire consists of about 210,000 clones, with about 86% occurring once and the leading ten covering approximately 1.7%. Specimen: PBMCs. This receptor was identified in a man aged 35-49 years in good health and CMV-seropositive. The chain uses TRBV7-8 and TRBJ1-1; D might be TRBD1 (5 bases). The CDR3 here is CASSVGQPNTEAFF. The CDR3 nucleotides are TGTGCCAGCAGCGTGGGGCAACCGAACACTGAAGCTTTCTTT.